Listed below are T cell receptor beta chains from one sample, sequenced in a study of T cell responses to AZD1222 COVID-19 vaccine. Profiled with immunoSEQ multiplex PCR; TCRdb holds only in-frame clones, not every one. The sample consists of roughly 100,000 clones, 70% to 90% of them appearing once. Sequencing was performed on peripheral blood, taken 28 days after the second AZD1222 dose. The receptors come from an adult who received the AZD1222 COVID-19 vaccine. Each CDR3 is given with its conserved first and last residue. Fields, in order: clone size, V gene, D gene, J gene, CDR3 DNA, CDR3 protein. A D gene is named only where the DNA matches it firmly. Only part of the rows carry a size: once, few, many, or a class if the clone is expanded.

-,TRBV18,TRBD2,TRBJ2-1,TGTGCCAGCTCACCGGGACTAGCGGGAGGGGCTGAGCAGTTCTTC,CASSPGLAGGAEQFF
-,TRBV9,-,TRBJ1-3,TGTGCCAGCAGCGTAATCCCACAAAACACCATATATTTT,CASSVIPQNTIYF
-,TRBV28,-,TRBJ1-6,TGTGCCAGCAGTTTCGCCTTTTCACCCCTCCACTTT,CASSFAFSPLHF
few,TRBV10-2,-,TRBJ2-2,TGCGCCAGCAGTGAGTTCAGGACCACCGGGGAGCTGTTTTTT,CASSEFRTTGELFF
-,TRBV7-2,TRBD1,TRBJ1-5,TGTGCCAGCAGCGTGACAGGGGGCGACGATCAGCCCCAGCATTTT,CASSVTGGDDQPQHF
-,TRBV6-2/TRBV6-3,-,TRBJ2-2,TGTGCCAGCAGTTACCTGCCTCTCAGGCTAGCGCTCCCCGGGGAGCTGTTTTTT,CASSYLPLRLALPGELFF
-,TRBV19,TRBD1,TRBJ2-7,TGTGCCTGTAGTAGAGGGGGCCCCATGGGGGAGCAGTACTTC,CACSRGGPMGEQYF
once,TRBV7-3,TRBD2,TRBJ2-3,TGTGCCAGCAGCCTGACTAGCGGGAGAGGCACAGATACGCAGTATTTT,CASSLTSGRGTDTQYF
once,TRBV5-4,TRBD2,TRBJ2-7,TGTGCCAGCAGCTTTGGCTCTAGCGGGAGTATCTACGAGCAGTACTTC,CASSFGSSGSIYEQYF
-,TRBV6-5,-,TRBJ2-7,TGTGCCAGCAGTTACTTCTTGGACCCCTACGAGCAGTACTTC,CASSYFLDPYEQYF
few,TRBV4-2,TRBD2,TRBJ2-7,TGTGCCAGCAGCCTCGGGACTAGCGGGAGCTACGAGCAGTACTTC,CASSLGTSGSYEQYF
-,TRBV3-1/TRBV3-2,-,TRBJ2-1,TGTGCCAGCAGCGAGACAGGACGGTACAATGAGCAGTTCTTC,CASSETGRYNEQFF
once,TRBV9,-,TRBJ1-1,TGTGCCAGCAGCGTAGCGGGGAGATCGGGGGGTTTAACTGAAGCTTTCTTT,CASSVAGRSGGLTEAFF
-,TRBV28,-,TRBJ2-7,TGTGCCAGCAGTCTTTCCCCAGGGGTGAACTACTACGAGCAGTACTTC,CASSLSPGVNYYEQYF
once,TRBV14,-,TRBJ2-3,TGTGCCAGCAGCCAAGACCAGGCCTCGAGGGGTACGCAGTATTTT,CASSQDQASRGTQYF
-,TRBV28,-,TRBJ1-2,TGCTCACTTCATAACGGCTATGGCTACACCTTC,CSLHNGYGYTF